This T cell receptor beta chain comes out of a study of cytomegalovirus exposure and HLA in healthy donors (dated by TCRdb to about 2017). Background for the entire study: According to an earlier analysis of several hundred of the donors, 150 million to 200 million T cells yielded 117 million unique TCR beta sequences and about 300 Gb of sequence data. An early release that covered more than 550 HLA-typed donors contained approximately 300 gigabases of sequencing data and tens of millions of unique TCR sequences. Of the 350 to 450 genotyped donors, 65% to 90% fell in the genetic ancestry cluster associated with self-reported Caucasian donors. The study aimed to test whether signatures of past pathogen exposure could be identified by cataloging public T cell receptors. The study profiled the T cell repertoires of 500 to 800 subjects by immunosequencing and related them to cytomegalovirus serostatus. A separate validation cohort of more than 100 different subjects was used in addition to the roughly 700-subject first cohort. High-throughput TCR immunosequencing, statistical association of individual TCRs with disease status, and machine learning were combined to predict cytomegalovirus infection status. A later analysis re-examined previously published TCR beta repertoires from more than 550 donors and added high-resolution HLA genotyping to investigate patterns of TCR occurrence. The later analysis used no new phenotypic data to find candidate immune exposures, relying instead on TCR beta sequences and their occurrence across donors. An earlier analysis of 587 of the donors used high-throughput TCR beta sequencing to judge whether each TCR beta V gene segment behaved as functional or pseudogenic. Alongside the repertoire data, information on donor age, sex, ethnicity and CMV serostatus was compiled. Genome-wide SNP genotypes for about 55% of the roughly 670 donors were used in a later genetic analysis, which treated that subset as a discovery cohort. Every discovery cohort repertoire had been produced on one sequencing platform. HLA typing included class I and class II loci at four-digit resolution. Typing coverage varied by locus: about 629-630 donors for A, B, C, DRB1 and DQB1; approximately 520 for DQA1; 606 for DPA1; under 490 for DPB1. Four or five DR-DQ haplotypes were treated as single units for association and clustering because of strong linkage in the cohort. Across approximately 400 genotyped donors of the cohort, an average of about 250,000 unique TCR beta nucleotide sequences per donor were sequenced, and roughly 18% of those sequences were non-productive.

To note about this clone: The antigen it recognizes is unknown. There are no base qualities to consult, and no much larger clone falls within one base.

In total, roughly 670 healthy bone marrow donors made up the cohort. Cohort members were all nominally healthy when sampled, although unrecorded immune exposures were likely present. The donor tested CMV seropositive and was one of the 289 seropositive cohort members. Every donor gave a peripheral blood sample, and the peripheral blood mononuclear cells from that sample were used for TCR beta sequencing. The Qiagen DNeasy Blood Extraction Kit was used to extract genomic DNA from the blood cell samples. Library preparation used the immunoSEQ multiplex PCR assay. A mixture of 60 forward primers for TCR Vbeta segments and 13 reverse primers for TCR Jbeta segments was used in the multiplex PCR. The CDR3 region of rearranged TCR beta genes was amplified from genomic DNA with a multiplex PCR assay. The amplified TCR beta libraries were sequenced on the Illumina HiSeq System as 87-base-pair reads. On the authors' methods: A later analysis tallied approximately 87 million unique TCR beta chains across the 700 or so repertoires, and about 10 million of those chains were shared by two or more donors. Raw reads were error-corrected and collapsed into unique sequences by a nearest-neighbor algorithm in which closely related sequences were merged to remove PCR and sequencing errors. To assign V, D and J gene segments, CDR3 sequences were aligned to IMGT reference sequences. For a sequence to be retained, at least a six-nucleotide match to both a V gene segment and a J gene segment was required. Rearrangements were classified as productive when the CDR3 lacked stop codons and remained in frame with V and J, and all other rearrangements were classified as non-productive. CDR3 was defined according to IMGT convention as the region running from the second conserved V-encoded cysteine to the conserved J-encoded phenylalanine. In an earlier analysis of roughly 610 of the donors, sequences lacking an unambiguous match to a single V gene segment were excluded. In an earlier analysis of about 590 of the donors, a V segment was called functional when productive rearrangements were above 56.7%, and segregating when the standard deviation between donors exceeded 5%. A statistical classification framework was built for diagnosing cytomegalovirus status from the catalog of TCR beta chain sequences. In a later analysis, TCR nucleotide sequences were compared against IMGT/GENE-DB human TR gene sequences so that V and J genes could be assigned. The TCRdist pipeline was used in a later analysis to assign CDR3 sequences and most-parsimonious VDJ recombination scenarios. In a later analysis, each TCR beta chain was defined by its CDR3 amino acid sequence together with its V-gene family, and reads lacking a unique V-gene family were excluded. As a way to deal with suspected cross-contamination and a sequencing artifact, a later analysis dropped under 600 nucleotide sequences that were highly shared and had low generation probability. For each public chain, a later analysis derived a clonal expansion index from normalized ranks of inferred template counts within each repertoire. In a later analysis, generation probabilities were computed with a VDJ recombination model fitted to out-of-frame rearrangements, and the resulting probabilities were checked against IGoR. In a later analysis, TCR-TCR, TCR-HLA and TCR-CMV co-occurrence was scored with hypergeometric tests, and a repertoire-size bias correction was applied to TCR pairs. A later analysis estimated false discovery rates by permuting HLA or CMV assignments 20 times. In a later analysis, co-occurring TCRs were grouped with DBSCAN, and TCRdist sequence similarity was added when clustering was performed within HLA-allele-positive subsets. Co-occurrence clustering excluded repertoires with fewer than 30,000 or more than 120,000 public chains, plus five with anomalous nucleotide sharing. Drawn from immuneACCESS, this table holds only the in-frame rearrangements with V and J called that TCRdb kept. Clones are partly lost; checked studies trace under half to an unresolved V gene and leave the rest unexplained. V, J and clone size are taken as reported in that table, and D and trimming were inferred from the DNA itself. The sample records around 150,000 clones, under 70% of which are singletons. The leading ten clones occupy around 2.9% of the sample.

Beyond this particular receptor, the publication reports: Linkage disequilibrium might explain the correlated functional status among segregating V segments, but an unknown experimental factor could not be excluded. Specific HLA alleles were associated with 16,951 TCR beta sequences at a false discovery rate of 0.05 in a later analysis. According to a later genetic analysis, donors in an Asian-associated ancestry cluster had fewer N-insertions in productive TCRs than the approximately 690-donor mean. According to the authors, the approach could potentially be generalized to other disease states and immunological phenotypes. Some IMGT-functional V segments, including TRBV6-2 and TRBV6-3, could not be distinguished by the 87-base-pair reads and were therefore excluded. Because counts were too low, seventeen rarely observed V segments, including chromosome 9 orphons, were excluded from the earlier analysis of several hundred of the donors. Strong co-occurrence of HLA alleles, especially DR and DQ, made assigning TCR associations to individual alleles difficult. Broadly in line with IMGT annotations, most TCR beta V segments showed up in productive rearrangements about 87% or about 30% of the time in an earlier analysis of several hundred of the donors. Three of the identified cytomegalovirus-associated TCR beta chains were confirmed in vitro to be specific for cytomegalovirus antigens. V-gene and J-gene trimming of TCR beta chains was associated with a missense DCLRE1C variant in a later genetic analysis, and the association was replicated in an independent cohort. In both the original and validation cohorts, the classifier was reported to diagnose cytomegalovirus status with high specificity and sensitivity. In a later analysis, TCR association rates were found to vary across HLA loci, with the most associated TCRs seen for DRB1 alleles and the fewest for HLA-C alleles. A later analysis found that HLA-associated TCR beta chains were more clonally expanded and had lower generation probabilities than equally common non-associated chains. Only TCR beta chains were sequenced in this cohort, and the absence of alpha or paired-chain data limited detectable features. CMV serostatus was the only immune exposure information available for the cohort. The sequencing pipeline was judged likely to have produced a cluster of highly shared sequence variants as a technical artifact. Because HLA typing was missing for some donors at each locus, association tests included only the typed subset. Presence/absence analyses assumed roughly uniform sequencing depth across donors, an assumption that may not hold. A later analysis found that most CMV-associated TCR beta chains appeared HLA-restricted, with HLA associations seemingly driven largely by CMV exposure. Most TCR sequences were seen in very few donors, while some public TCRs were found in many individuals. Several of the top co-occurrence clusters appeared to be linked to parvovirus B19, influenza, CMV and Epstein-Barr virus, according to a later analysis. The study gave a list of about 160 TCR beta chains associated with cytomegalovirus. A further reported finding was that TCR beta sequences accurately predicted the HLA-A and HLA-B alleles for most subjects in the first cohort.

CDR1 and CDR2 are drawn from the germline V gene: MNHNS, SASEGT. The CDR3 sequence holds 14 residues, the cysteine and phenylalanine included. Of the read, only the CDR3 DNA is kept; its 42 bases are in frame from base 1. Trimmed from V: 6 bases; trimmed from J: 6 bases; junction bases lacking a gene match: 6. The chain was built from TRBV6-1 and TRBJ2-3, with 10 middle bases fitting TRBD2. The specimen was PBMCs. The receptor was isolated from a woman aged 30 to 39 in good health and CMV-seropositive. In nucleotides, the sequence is TGTGCCAGCAGGAATAGCGGGAGGACGGATACGCAGTATTTT. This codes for CASRNSGRTDTQYF.